The clone carrying this T cell receptor (beta chain) showed up just a few times. TCRdb's copy holds only in-frame clones and misses some; the assay was immunoSEQ multiplex PCR. The top ten clones hold over 1.3% of a sample with around 1 million clones, approximately 76% of them seen once. V trimming: 5 bases; J trimming: 8 bases; junction bases outside the gene matches: 14. CDR1 and CDR2 (germline): LNHNV, YYDKDF (reference sequence). The CDR3 sequence is 15 residues long. These data originate in a study of shared clonotypes between healthy human individuals. The sequenced material came from memory CD4+ T cells sorted from blood. Regarding subset: CD45RA-negative fraction. V usage is TRBV15 and J usage is TRBJ1-2; 7 bases are shared with TRBD1. The origin of this receptor is a man aged 18 to 30 in good health. CDR3 coding DNA: TGTGCCACCAGCGCGCCCCACAGGGGATTTAGAGGCTACACCTTC. Its protein is CATSAPHRGFRGYTF.